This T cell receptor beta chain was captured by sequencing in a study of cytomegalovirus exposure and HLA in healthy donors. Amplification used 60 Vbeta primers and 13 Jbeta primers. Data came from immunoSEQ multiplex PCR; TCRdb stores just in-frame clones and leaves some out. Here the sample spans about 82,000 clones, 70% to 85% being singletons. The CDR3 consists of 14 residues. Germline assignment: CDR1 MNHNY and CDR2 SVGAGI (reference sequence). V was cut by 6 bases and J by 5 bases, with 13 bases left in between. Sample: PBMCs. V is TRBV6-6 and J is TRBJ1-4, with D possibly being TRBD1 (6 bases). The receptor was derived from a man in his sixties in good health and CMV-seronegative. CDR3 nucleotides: TGTGCCAGCAGCCCGGACAGAAGAAATGAAAAACTGTTTTTT. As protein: CASSPDRRNEKLFF.